These 27 T cell receptor beta chains came from one sample sequenced in a study of identical twins. TCRdb recomputed calls from the 5' RACE reads with MiXCR, one row per CDR3 protein. The data contain roughly 280,000 distinct CDR3 sequences, roughly 9.7% of them singletons. Another study also made use of these data, one on yellow fever vaccine responses in identical twins.

The sample taken for sequencing was CD8+ T cells sorted from blood. Receptors were obtained from a woman aged 18-30 years in good health.

This clonotype was detected many times. The rearrangement links TRBV3-1 to TRBJ1-4; D call uncertain. Trimming cost V 0 bases and J 1 base, with 15 bases left between them. The CDR3 covers 18 residues. CDR1 and CDR2 (germline): LGHDT, YNNKEL (reference sequence). The CDR3 nucleotides read TGTGCCAGCAGCCAAGATTGGACCCACAAGAGAACTAATGAAAAACTGTTTTTT. Its protein product is CASSQDWTHKRTNEKLFF.

In its sample, this clonotype was seen many times. V usage is TRBV10-3 and J usage is TRBJ1-5; D remains unclear. Germline V gene lookup returns CDR1 ENHRY and CDR2 SYGVKD. V was cut by 2 bases and J by 4 bases, with 9 bases left in between. This CDR3 has 14 amino acids. The chain's CDR3 is CAISEGMENQPQHF. DNA for the CDR3: TGTGCCATCAGTGAGGGAATGGAAAATCAGCCCCAGCATTTT.

CDR3 amino acids: CAITATEGYADTQYF. CDR3 DNA sequence: TGTGCCATCACCGCAACAGAGGGGTACGCAGATACGCAGTATTTT. The rearrangement links TRBV10-3 to TRBJ2-3; D is tentatively TRBD1 or TRBD2 (5 bases each). Trimming shortened V by 7 bases and J by 4 bases, and 18 bases separated the two germline ends. Germline V gene data show CDR1 as ENHRY and CDR2 as SYGVKD. There are 15 residues in the CDR3.

This clonotype appeared a few times. This chain links TRBV27 with TRBJ2-7; D gene uncertain. The CDR3 loop spans 12 amino acids. Deletions cut 4 bases from V and 4 bases from J, with 8 bases between. CDR1 and CDR2 from the germline V gene are MNHEY and SMNVEV (reference sequence). CDR3 sequence reads: CASSSAPYEQYF. CDR3 nucleotides: TGTGCCAGCAGTTCCGCCCCTTACGAGCAGTACTTC.

The table lists this clonotype with a few counts. The V call is TRBV27, the J call TRBJ2-7, with TRBD1 as a possible D gene (6 bases). The germline CDR1 and CDR2 sequences are MNHEY and SMNVEV (reference sequence). CDR3 length: 16 residues. Trimming shortened V by 5 bases and J by 5 bases, and 22 bases separated the two germline ends. The CDR3 bases are TGTGCCAGCAGTCAGTCTAGGGGGAGTGGCTTACACGAGCAGTACTTC. The encoded protein is CASSQSRGSGLHEQYF.

This clonotype came up many times. This rearrangement joins TRBV5-1 to TRBJ1-6; 8 bases match TRBD1. Germline V gives CDR1 SGHRS, CDR2 YFSETQ. The length of the CDR3 is 13 residues. V shed 5 bases and J 7 bases; nucleotides not matched to a gene: 2. The CDR3 here is CASRDRVNSPLHF. For the CDR3, the DNA is TGCGCCAGCAGGGACAGGGTGAATTCACCCCTCCACTTT.

There are many counts of this clonotype. The V gene is TRBV20-1, the J gene TRBJ1-4; TRBD1 might be the D (6 bases). Trimming removed 5 bases from V and 8 bases from J, with 18 bases in between. This CDR3 has 14 residues. Germline V gene data show CDR1 as DFQATT and CDR2 as SNEGSKA (reference sequence). This CDR3 reads CSAPHRALGEKLFF. CDR3 sequence (DNA): TGCAGTGCTCCGCACAGGGCCCTCGGGGAAAAACTGTTTTTT.

This clonotype appeared a few times. The rearrangement links TRBV7-9 to TRBJ2-5; D may be TRBD2 (5 bases). Trimming pared 5 bases from V and 4 bases from J, leaving 14 bases between. This CDR3 is 14 amino acids long. Germline V gene data show CDR1 as SEHNR and CDR2 as FQNEAQ (reference sequence). The CDR3 sequence is CASSASGMGETQYF. The CDR3 DNA sequence: TGTGCCAGCAGCGCCTCGGGGATGGGAGAGACCCAGTACTTC.

This clonotype was picked up many times. This chain joins TRBV27 and TRBJ2-1; possibly TRBD2 for D (6 bases). Germline loops: CDR1 MNHEY, CDR2 SMNVEV (reference sequence). V lost 2 bases, J lost 3 bases, and 8 bases lay in between. The CDR3 runs 14 residues. In DNA, the CDR3 is TGTGCCAGCAGTTTAGCGGGATACTACAATGAGCAGTTCTTC. Translating it yields CASSLAGYYNEQFF.

The chain carries TRBV27 and TRBJ2-7; D not certain. The V and J ends lost 5 bases and 3 bases respectively, with 5 bases between them. There are 11 residues in the CDR3. CDR1 and CDR2 (germline): MNHEY, SMNVEV (reference sequence). CDR3 region: CASSKNYEQYF. CDR3 DNA sequence: TGTGCCAGCAGTAAAAACTACGAGCAGTACTTC.

This clonotype turned up a few times. This sequence joins TRBV7-9 and TRBJ2-7; TRBD2 agrees at 8 bases. The CDR3 spans 13 residues. Looked up from germline, CDR1 is SEHNR and CDR2 is FQNEAQ (reference sequence). V lost 3 bases to trimming and J lost 5 bases; unmatched junction nucleotides: 3. This chain's CDR3 is CASSLGLDHEQYF. Here the CDR3 DNA reads TGTGCCAGCAGCTTGGGACTAGACCACGAGCAGTACTTC.

This clonotype was seen ten or more times. V and J are TRBV6-5 and TRBJ2-1; a weak D match, TRBD2 (5 bases). The CDR3 totals 14 residues. V lost 4 bases and J 7 bases, leaving 14 bases between the germline ends. In germline, CDR1 is MNHEY, CDR2 SVGAGI. The CDR3 sequence is CASSFLTPGNEQFF. The CDR3 coding sequence is TGTGCCAGCAGTTTCCTGACGCCGGGGAATGAGCAGTTCTTC.

The rearrangement links TRBV6-5 to TRBJ2-1; D is possibly TRBD1 or TRBD2 (6 bases each). V lost 2 bases to trimming and J lost 2 bases, with 16 bases between them. CDR3 length equals 17 residues. Per germline, CDR1 MNHEY and CDR2 SVGAGI. In DNA form, the CDR3 reads TGTGCCAGCAGTTACCCTCCGAGGGGGGACCCCTACAATGAGCAGTTCTTC. Translated: CASSYPPRGDPYNEQFF.

The gene calls are TRBV30 and TRBJ2-7; 10 nucleotides agree with TRBD2. Germline CDR1 reads GTSNPN; CDR2 reads SVGIG (reference sequence). J was trimmed by 5 bases and V by 0 bases; bases with no gene match: 4. CDR3 size: 14 residues. Here the CDR3 reads CAWSVSGGADEQYF. For the CDR3, the DNA is TGTGCCTGGAGTGTAAGCGGGGGGGCGGACGAGCAGTACTTC. Complete variable domain (other parts from reference TRBV30 and TRBJ2-7): SQTIHQWPATLVQPVGSPLSLECTVEGTSNPNLYWYRQAAGRGLQLLFYSVGIGQISSEVPQNLSASRPQDRQFILSSKKLLLSDSGFYLCAWSVSGGADEQYFGPGTRLTVT.

The table lists this clonotype with many counts. The V and J genes are TRBV28 and TRBJ1-1, with TRBD1 identical over 7 bases. The J segment lost 3 bases and the V segment lost 8 bases, leaving 9 bases of the junction unmatched. Germline V gene data show CDR1 as MDHEN and CDR2 as SYDVKM. The CDR3 loop spans 14 amino acids. The CDR3 nucleotides are TGTGCCAGCGGAACCTTAACAGGGGACACTGAAGCTTTCTTT. Amino acid sequence: CASGTLTGDTEAFF.

At least ten counts were recorded for this clonotype. The chain carries TRBV28 and TRBJ2-4; 8 bases fit TRBD2. Germline V gene sequence: CDR1 MDHEN, CDR2 SYDVKM. The J segment lost 5 bases and the V segment lost 6 bases, leaving 3 bases of the junction unmatched. The CDR3 consists of 13 residues. CDR3 nucleotides: TGTGCCAGCAGCCCGGGGGGGGAAAACATTCAGTACTTC. This sequence encodes CASSPGGENIQYF.

There are many counts of this clonotype. V gene TRBV2 combines with J gene TRBJ2-2; possible D gene TRBD2, 6 bases. Germline V lookup: CDR1 SNHLY, CDR2 FYNNEI. There are 16 residues in the CDR3. V gave up 10 bases and J gave up 4 bases, with 22 bases separating them. CDR3 region: CATPTSEGGGTGELFF. Written as DNA, the CDR3 is TGTGCCACCCCGACTAGTGAGGGCGGAGGCACCGGGGAGCTGTTTTTT.

In its sample, this clonotype was seen many times. This rearrangement joins TRBV27 to TRBJ2-3; 12 nucleotides agree with TRBD2. The CDR3 extends over 15 amino acids. J gave up 5 bases and V 3 bases, and 3 bases lay outside the gene matches. Germline V lookup: CDR1 MNHEY, CDR2 SMNVEV (reference sequence). CDR3: CASSFASGRVDTQYF. The CDR3 bases are TGTGCCAGCAGTTTTGCTAGCGGGAGGGTAGATACGCAGTATTTT.

The chain joins TRBV27 to TRBJ2-3, with 7 bases aligning to TRBD1. With V trimmed by 0 bases and J by 2 bases, 8 bases remained unmatched. Germline V CDR1 and CDR2: MNHEY, SMNVEV (reference sequence). This CDR3 has 17 amino acids. In nucleotides, the CDR3 is TGTGCCAGCAGTTTATCCCGGACAGGCAGACTCACAGATACGCAGTATTTT. Translating it yields CASSLSRTGRLTDTQYF.

A few counts support this clonotype. J is TRBJ2-1 and V is TRBV27, with D possibly being TRBD1 or TRBD2 (5 bases each). Deletions cut 5 bases from V and 6 bases from J, with 14 bases between. This CDR3 region has 14 residues. The germline CDR1 and CDR2 sequences are MNHEY and SMNVEV (reference sequence). DNA for the CDR3: TGTGCCAGCAGTGTACATGACGGGACCAATGAGCAGTTCTTC. This translates into CASSVHDGTNEQFF.

This chain joins TRBV6-5 and TRBJ2-7, with 8 bases that match TRBD2. V gave up 3 bases and J gave up 3 bases; unmatched junction bases: 13. The CDR3 covers 17 residues. Germline assignment: CDR1 MNHEY and CDR2 SVGAGI. The CDR3 here is CASSYGREATPNYEQYF. The DNA of the CDR3 is TGTGCCAGCAGTTATGGGCGGGAGGCCACCCCCAACTACGAGCAGTACTTC.

This clonotype was observed many times. The J gene is TRBJ2-7, the V gene TRBV7-2; possible D gene TRBD1, 6 bases. The CDR3 loop spans 14 amino acids. The V gene lost 3 bases and the J gene lost 4 bases, with 13 bases spanning the gap. Germline assignment: CDR1 SGHTA and CDR2 FQGNSA. CDR3 in amino acids: CASSFWGRGYEQYF. The CDR3 DNA reads as TGTGCCAGCAGCTTTTGGGGCAGGGGTTACGAGCAGTACTTC.

A remark on this clonotype: A read error is possible here, since a much larger clone lies one base away. The chain links TRBV5-1 to TRBJ2-1; 8 bases are a match to TRBD2. Per the germline V gene, CDR1 is SGHRS and CDR2 is YFSETQ. Unmatched junction bases numbered 10, after V lost 4 bases and J lost 7 bases. This CDR3 spans 15 amino acids. The CDR3 DNA reads TGCGCCAGCAGCGGGGGACTAGGGGGGTTTAATGAGCAGTTCTTC. Its translation: CASSGGLGGFNEQFF.

The chain recombines TRBV10-2 with TRBJ2-1; 8 bases agree with TRBD2. The germline V gene encodes CDR1 WSHSY and CDR2 SAAADI. CDR3 length equals 19 residues. V gave up 0 bases and J gave up 0 bases; unmatched junction bases: 10. This CDR3 is CASSESGNSGVHSYNEQFF. The CDR3 DNA is TGCGCCAGCAGTGAGTCGGGGAATAGCGGGGTCCACTCCTACAATGAGCAGTTCTTC.

The chain has TRBV29-1 and TRBJ2-5, with D maybe TRBD2 (6 bases). The CDR3 is made up of 13 amino acids. Germline CDR1 reads SQVTM; CDR2 reads ANQGSEA. V shed 3 bases and J shed 5 bases, with 13 bases lying between them. Here the CDR3 reads CSVERELWETQYF. The CDR3 DNA reads as TGCAGCGTTGAGCGGGAACTGTGGGAGACCCAGTACTTC.

V gene TRBV5-1 combines with J gene TRBJ2-1; 7 bases line up with TRBD2. Germline trimming cut 4 bases from V and 9 bases from J; bases unmatched to any gene: 10. Germline-derived CDR1 and CDR2 are SGHRS and YFSETQ. The length of the CDR3 is 14 residues. The CDR3 nucleotides are TGCGCCAGCAGCAGTACTAGCGCCTCGGCTGAGCAGTTCTTC. It is translated as CASSSTSASAEQFF.

V gene TRBV10-3 combines with J gene TRBJ2-5; 8 bases align to TRBD2. Trimming removed 0 bases from V and 4 bases from J; junction bases left unmatched: 4. Germline CDR1 ENHRY, CDR2 SYGVKD. This CDR3 comprises 15 residues. The CDR3 nucleotides read TGTGCCATCAGTGAGTCTGCCCTAGCGGGAGAGACCCAGTACTTC. This translates into CAISESALAGETQYF.